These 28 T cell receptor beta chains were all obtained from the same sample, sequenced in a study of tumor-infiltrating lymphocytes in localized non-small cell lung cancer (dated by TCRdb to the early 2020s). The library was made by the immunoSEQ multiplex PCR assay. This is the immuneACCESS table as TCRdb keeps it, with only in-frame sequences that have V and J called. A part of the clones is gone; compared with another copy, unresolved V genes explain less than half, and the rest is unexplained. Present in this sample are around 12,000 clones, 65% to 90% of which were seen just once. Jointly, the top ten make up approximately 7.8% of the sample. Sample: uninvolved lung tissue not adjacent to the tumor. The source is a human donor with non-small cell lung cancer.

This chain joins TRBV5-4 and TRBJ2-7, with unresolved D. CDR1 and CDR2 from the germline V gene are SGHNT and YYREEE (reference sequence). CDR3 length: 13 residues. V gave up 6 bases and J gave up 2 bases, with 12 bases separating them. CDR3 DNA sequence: TGTGCCAGCAAACCTGGCGGAACCTACGAGCAGTACTTC. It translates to CASKPGGTYEQYF.

The CDR3 DNA follows: TGTGCCAGCAGCGCCCCGGACAGGAGCCGTCCTGGCTACACCTTC. Its protein product is CASSAPDRSRPGYTF. This rearrangement joins TRBV5-6 to TRBJ1-2, with 7 nucleotides matching TRBD1. Germline V gives CDR1 SGHDT, CDR2 YYEEEE. The CDR3 runs 15 residues. V lost 4 bases and J lost 7; bases outside the gene matches: 13.

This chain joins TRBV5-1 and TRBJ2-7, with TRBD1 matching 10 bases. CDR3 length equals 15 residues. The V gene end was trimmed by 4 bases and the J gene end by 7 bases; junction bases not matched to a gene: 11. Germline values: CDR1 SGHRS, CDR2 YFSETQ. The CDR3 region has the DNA TGCGCCAGCAGCCCCCTTCGGGGACAGGGGAAAGAGCAGTACTTC. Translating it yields CASSPLRGQGKEQYF. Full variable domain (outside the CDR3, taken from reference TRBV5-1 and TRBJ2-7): KAGVTQTPRYLIKTRGQQVTLSCSPISGHRSVSWYQQTPGQGLQFLFEYFSETQRNKGNFPGRFSGRQFSNSRSEMNVSTLELGDSALYLCASSPLRGQGKEQYFGPGTRLTVT.

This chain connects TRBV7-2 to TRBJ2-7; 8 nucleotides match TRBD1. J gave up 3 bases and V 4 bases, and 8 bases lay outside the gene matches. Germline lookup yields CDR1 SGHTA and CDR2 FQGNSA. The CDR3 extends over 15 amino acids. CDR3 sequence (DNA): TGTGCCAGCAGCTACCTACCGGGACAGGACTACGAGCAGTACTTC. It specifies CASSYLPGQDYEQYF.

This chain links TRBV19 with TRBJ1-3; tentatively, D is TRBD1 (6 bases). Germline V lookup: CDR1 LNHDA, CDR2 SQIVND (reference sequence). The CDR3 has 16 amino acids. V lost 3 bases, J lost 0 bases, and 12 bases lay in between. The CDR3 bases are TGTGCCAGTAGTATCAGGGGCGACGGCTCTGGAAACACCATATATTTT. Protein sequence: CASSIRGDGSGNTIYF.

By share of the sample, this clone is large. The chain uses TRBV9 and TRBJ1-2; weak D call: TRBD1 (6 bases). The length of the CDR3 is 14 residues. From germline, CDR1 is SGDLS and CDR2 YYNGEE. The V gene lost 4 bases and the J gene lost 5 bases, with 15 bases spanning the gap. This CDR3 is CASSFRGVGYGYTF. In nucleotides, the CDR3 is TGTGCCAGCAGCTTCAGGGGAGTGGGGTATGGCTACACCTTC.

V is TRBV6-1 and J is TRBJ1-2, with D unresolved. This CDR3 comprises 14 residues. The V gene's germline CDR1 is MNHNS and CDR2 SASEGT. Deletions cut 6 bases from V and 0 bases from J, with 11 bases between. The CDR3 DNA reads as TGTGCCAGCAGCCGACAATTAGCTAACTATGGCTACACCTTC. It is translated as CASSRQLANYGYTF.

CDR3 in DNA: TGTGCCAGCAGCGTAGGACAGGGACCCGGGGAGCTGTTTTTT. Protein: CASSVGQGPGELFF. The chain links TRBV9 to TRBJ2-2; 7 bases line up with TRBD1. CDR3 size: 14 residues. The V gene's germline CDR1 is SGDLS and CDR2 YYNGEE. V gave up 0 bases and J gave up 6 bases; unmatched junction bases: 2.

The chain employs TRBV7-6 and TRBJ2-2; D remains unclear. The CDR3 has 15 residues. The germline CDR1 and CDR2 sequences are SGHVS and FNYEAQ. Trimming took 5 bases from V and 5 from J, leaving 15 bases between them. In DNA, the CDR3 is TGTGCCAGCAGCCCCTTAAAGTCAGGAACCGGGGAGCTGTTTTTT. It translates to CASSPLKSGTGELFF.

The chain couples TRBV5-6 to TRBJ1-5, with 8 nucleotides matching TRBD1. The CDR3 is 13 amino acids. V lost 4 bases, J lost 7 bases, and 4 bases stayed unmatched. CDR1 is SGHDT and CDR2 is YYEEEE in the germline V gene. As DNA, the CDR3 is TGTGCCAGCAGCCGACAGGGGTGGCAGCCCCAGCATTTT. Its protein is CASSRQGWQPQHF. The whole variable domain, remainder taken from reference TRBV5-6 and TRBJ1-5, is DAGVTQSPTHLIKTRGQQVTLRCSPKSGHDTVSWYQQALGQGPQFIFQYYEEEERQRGNFPDRFSGHQFPNYSSELNVNALLLGDSALYLCASSRQGWQPQHFGDGTRLSIL.

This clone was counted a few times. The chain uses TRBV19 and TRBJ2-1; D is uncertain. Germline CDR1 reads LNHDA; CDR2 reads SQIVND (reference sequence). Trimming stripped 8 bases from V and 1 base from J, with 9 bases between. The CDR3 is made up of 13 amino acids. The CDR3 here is CASGGQSYNEQFF. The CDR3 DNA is TGTGCCAGTGGTGGGCAGTCCTACAATGAGCAGTTCTTC.

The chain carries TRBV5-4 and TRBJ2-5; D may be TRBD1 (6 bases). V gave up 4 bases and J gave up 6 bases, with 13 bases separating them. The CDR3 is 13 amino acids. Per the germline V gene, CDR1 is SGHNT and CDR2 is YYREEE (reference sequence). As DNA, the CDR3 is TGTGCCAGCAGCCTGGACAGCCCGCAGACCCAGTACTTC. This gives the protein CASSLDSPQTQYF. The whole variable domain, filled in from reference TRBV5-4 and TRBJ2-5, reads ETGVTQSPTHLIKTRGQQVTLRCSSQSGHNTVSWYQQALGQGPQFIFQYYREEENGRGNFPPRFSGLQFPNYSSELNVNALELDDSALYLCASSLDSPQTQYFGPGTRLLVL.

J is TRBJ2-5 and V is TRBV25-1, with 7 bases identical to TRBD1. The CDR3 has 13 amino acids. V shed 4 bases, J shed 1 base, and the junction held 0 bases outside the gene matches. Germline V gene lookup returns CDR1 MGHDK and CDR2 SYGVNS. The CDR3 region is CASSGDSQETQYF. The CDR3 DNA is TGTGCCAGCAGTGGGGACAGCCAAGAGACCCAGTACTTC.

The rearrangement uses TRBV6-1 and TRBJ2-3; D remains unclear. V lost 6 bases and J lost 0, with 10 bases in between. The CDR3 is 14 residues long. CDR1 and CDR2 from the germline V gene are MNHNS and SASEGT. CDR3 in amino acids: CASRRNPSTDTQYF. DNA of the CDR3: TGTGCCAGCAGAAGGAACCCCAGCACAGATACGCAGTATTTT.

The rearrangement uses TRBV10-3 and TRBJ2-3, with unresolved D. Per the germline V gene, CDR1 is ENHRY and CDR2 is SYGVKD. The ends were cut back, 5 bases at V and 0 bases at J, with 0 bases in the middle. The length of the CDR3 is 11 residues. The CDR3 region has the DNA TGTGCCATCAGTAGCACAGATACGCAGTATTTT. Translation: CAISSTDTQYF.

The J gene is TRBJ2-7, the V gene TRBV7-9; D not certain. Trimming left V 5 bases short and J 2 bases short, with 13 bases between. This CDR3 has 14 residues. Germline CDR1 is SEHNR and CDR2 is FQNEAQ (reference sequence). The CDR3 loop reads CASSASGPTYEQYF. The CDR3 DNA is TGTGCCAGCAGCGCTTCCGGGCCTACCTACGAGCAGTACTTC.

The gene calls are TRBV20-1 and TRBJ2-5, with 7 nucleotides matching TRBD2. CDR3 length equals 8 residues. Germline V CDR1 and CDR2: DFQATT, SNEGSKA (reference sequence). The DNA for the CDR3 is TGCAGGGGGGGGAAACAGTACTTC. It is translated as CRGGKQYF.

Here the CDR3 reads CASSQGRTGTYGYTF. In DNA form, the CDR3 reads TGTGCCAGTAGTCAAGGGAGGACGGGGACCTATGGCTACACCTTC. The rearrangement links TRBV19 to TRBJ1-2; maybe TRBD1 (5 bases). The germline gives CDR1 LNHDA, CDR2 SQIVND (reference sequence). Trimming took 5 bases from V and 4 from J, leaving 17 bases between them. CDR3 size: 15 residues.

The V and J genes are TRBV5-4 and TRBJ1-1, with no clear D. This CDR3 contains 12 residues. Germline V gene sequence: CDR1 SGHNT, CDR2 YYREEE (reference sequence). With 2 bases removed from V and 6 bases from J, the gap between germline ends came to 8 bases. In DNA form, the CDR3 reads TGTGCCAGCAGCTTTGGAGTTGCTGAAGCTTTCTTT. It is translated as CASSFGVAEAFF.

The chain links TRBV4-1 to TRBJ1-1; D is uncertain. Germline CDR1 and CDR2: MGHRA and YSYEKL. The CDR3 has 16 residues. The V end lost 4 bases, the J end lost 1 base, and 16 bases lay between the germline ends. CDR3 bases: TGCGCCAGCAGCCCAAATCGACTAGGTAGGAACACTGAAGCTTTCTTT. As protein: CASSPNRLGRNTEAFF.

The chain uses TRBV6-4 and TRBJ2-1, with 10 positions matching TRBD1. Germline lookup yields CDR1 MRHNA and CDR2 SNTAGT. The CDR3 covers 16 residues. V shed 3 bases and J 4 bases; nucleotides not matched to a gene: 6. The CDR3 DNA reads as TGTGCCAGCAGTGAGAAACCGGGACAGGGGTACAATGAGCAGTTCTTC. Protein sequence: CASSEKPGQGYNEQFF.

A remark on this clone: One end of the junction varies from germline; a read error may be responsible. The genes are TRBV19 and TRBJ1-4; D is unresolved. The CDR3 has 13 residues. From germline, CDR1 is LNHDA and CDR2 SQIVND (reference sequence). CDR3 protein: CATQRPPKEKLFF. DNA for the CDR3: TGTGCCACCCAGAGACCGCCTAAGGAAAAACTGTTTTTT.

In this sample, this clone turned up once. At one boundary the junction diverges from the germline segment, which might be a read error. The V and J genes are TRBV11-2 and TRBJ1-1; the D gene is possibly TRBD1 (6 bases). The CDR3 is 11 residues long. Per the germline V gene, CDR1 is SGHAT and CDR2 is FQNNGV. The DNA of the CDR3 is TGTGCCAGCAGCTTAGGTAGGACAGAAATCTTT. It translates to CASSLGRTEIF.

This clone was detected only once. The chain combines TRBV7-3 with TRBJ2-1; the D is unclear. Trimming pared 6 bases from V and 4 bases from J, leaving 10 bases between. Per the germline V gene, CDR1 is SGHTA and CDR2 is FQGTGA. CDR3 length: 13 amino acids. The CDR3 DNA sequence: TGTGCCAGCAGTCTAACCACATACAATGAGCAGTTCTTC. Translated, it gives CASSLTTYNEQFF.

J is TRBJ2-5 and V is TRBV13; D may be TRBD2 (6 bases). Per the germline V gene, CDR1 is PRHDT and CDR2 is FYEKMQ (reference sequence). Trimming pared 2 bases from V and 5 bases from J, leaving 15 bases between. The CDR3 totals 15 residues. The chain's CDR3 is CASSLLSGAGETQYF. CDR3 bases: TGTGCCAGCAGCTTACTCTCCGGGGCGGGGGAGACCCAGTACTTC.

CDR3 sequence (DNA): TGCGCCACCAGCCCTCAGGGGGTCGGCTCTGGAAACACCATATATTTT. Translation gives CATSPQGVGSGNTIYF. This chain links TRBV10-2 with TRBJ1-3, with 7 nucleotides matching TRBD1. Germline-derived CDR1 and CDR2 are WSHSY and SAAADI. Trimming removed 10 bases from V and 0 bases from J; junction bases left unmatched: 12. This CDR3 has 16 amino acids.

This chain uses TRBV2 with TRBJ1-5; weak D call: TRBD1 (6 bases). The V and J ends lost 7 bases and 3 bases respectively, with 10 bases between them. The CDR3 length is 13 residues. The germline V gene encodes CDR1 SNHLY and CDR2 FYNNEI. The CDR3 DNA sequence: TGTGCCAGCACGGGGGCAGTCAATCAGCCCCAGCATTTT. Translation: CASTGAVNQPQHF.

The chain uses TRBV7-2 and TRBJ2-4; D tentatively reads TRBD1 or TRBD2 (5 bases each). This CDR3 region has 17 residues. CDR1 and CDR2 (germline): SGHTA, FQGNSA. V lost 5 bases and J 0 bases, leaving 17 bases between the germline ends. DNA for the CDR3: TGTGCCAGCAGCGTAAAGTTCGGGGCTCTAGCCAAAAACATTCAGTACTTC. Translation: CASSVKFGALAKNIQYF.